The 19 T cell receptor beta chains below all came from one sample that was sequenced in a study of blood T cell repertoires in COVID-19. Profiled with immunoSEQ multiplex PCR; TCRdb holds only in-frame clones, not every one. The data contain some 290,000 clones, 90% to 95% of them singletons. The sequencing input was PBMCs or T cells enriched from blood (not recorded which). These receptors all stem from a woman younger than 45 who had been exposed to COVID-19.

The CDR3 loop reads CASSQEGGTANYGYTF. The DNA for the CDR3 is TGCGCCAGCAGCCAAGAAGGGGGGACAGCTAACTATGGCTACACCTTC. V gene TRBV4-3 combines with J gene TRBJ1-2; TRBD1 aligns across 7 bases. CDR1 and CDR2 (germline): LGHNA, YSLEER. V was pared by 0 bases and J by 0 bases, with 4 bases of the junction left unmatched. CDR3 size: 16 residues.

The rearrangement uses TRBV11-2 and TRBJ2-5, with 12 bases aligning to TRBD2. Germline trimming cut 1 base from V and 1 base from J; bases unmatched to any gene: 4. The CDR3 sequence is 17 residues long. Germline V gene sequence: CDR1 SGHAT, CDR2 FQNNGV. CDR3 amino acids: CASSLARLAGVQETQYF. Written as DNA, the CDR3 is TGTGCCAGCAGCTTAGCCCGACTAGCGGGGGTCCAAGAGACCCAGTACTTC.

The genes are TRBV12-3 or TRBV12-4 and TRBJ2-7, with TRBD2 matching over 8 bases. There are 12 residues in the CDR3. The V segment lost 7 bases and the J segment 4 bases; nucleotides outside the gene matches: 3. CDR3 protein: CASKRGGYEQYF. The CDR3, as DNA: TGTGCCAGCAAACGGGGGGGGTACGAGCAGTACTTC.

This chain links TRBV3-1 (or the pseudogene TRBV3-2) with TRBJ2-7; 8 bases line up with TRBD2. The V gene's germline CDR1 is LGHDT and CDR2 YNNKEL (reference sequence). This CDR3 is 16 amino acids long. J gave up 0 bases and V 2 bases, and 6 bases lay outside the gene matches. DNA of the CDR3: TGTGCCAGCAGCCAATCCGGGACTAGGAGCTCCTACGAGCAGTACTTC. Protein product: CASSQSGTRSSYEQYF.

CDR3 region: CASSFGSNQPQHF. DNA for the CDR3: TGTGCCAGCAGCTTTGGCAGTAATCAGCCCCAGCATTTT. The rearrangement links TRBV5-8 to TRBJ1-5; D ambiguous. Germline V lookup: CDR1 SGHTS, CDR2 YDEGEE. There are 13 residues in the CDR3. V was clipped by 2 bases and J by 4 bases, with 7 bases between them.

The CDR3 sequence is CASSPGLAGGPNTQYF. The CDR3 DNA follows: TGTGCCAGCAGCCCAGGACTAGCGGGGGGCCCGAATACGCAGTATTTT. The V and J genes are TRBV14 and TRBJ2-3; TRBD2 aligns across 14 bases. CDR1 and CDR2 (germline): SGHDN, FVKESK. The CDR3 covers 16 residues. Trimming cost V 4 bases and J 7 bases; bases outside gene matches: 7.

The chain joins TRBV6-1 to TRBJ1-2; D uncertain. Germline V gene lookup returns CDR1 MNHNS and CDR2 SASEGT. CDR3 length: 14 residues. V was clipped by 2 bases and J by 2 bases, with 9 bases between them. This CDR3 reads CASSELGSNYGYTF. In nucleotides, the CDR3 is TGTGCCAGCAGTGAACTGGGCTCGAACTATGGCTACACCTTC.

V and J are TRBV12-5 and TRBJ1-2, with D maybe TRBD1 (5 bases). The V and J ends lost 6 bases and 6 bases respectively, with 20 bases between them. Germline assignment: CDR1 LGHNT and CDR2 FRNRAP. The CDR3 length is 15 residues. The CDR3 protein is CASGRGLQGSNGYTF. CDR3 DNA: TGTGCTAGTGGAAGGGGTTTGCAGGGTTCGAATGGCTACACCTTC.

The V gene is TRBV19, the J gene TRBJ1-2, with 7 nucleotides matching TRBD1. This CDR3 comprises 13 residues. Germline V gene data show CDR1 as LNHDA and CDR2 as SQIVND (reference sequence). The trim removed 7 bases at V and 2 bases at J, leaving 4 bases unmatched. The CDR3 is CASIPTGNYGYTF. In DNA, the CDR3 is TGTGCCAGTATCCCGACAGGGAACTATGGCTACACCTTC.

The V call is TRBV9, the J call TRBJ1-2; TRBD1 might be the D (5 bases). Germline V lookup: CDR1 SGDLS, CDR2 YYNGEE. The CDR3 runs 17 residues. V was cut by 3 bases and J by 1 base, with 19 bases left in between. CDR3 bases: TGTGCCAGCAGCGCCAAGGTTTTTCCGCAGGGTAACTATGGCTACACCTTC. It is translated as CASSAKVFPQGNYGYTF.

This clone came up once. The rearrangement uses TRBV7-2 and TRBJ1-2; TRBD1 matches at 11 bases. The V gene's germline CDR1 is SGHTA and CDR2 FQGNSA. The CDR3 has 17 residues. The V segment lost 2 bases and the J segment 0 bases; nucleotides outside the gene matches: 5. CDR3 DNA sequence: TGTGCCAGCAGCTTACTGGGACAGGGGGACACTAACTATGGCTACACCTTC. This sequence encodes CASSLLGQGDTNYGYTF.

A word on this clone: Other DNA sequences within the sample encode an identical CDR3. The CDR3 DNA reads as TGCGCCAGCAGCTTGGCGAGGCAAGAGACCCAGTACTTC. Protein: CASSLARQETQYF. The V and J genes are TRBV5-1 and TRBJ2-5; D is unresolved. V lost 0 bases, J lost 2 bases, and 5 bases lay in between. The CDR3 consists of 13 residues. Germline V gene sequence: CDR1 SGHRS, CDR2 YFSETQ.

The V and J genes are TRBV2 and TRBJ1-5; TRBD1 matches 7 bases. After removal of 8 bases from V and 7 bases from J, the junction contained 8 bases not matched to a gene. Germline values: CDR1 SNHLY, CDR2 FYNNEI. CDR3 length equals 13 residues. The CDR3 nucleotides read TGTGCCAGCGGCAGGGGGGAAGGACAGCCCCAGCATTTT. Encoded protein: CASGRGEGQPQHF. The whole variable domain, remainder taken from reference TRBV2 and TRBJ1-5, is EPEVTQTPSHQVTQMGQEVILRCVPISNHLYFYWYRQILGQKVEFLVSFYNNEISEKSEIFDDQFSVERPDGSNFTLKIRSTKLEDSAMYFCASGRGEGQPQHFGDGTRLSIL.

The V and J genes are TRBV29-1 and TRBJ1-1; D possibly corresponds to TRBD1 (5 bases). Per the germline V gene, CDR1 is SQVTM and CDR2 is ANQGSEA. V shed 6 bases and J shed 3 bases, with 14 bases lying between them. The CDR3 runs 13 residues. Written as DNA, the CDR3 is TGCAGCGTGGGGGGGGTTATCTACACTGAAGCTTTCTTT. Amino acids: CSVGGVIYTEAFF.

The chain couples TRBV29-1 to TRBJ1-1, with D unresolved. The CDR3 is 10 residues long. Per the germline V gene, CDR1 is SQVTM and CDR2 is ANQGSEA. Trimming stripped 4 bases from V and 3 bases from J, with 3 bases between. The CDR3 protein is CSVGDTEAFF. The CDR3 region has the DNA TGCAGCGTTGGCGACACTGAAGCTTTCTTT.

V gene TRBV19 combines with J gene TRBJ2-3; 7 bases are shared with TRBD2. With 5 bases clipped from V and 6 bases from J, the junction kept 8 bases outside the gene matches. This CDR3 is 14 amino acids long. CDR1 is LNHDA, CDR2 SQIVND, per germline (reference sequence). The DNA for the CDR3 is TGTGCCAGTAGTGCCGGCGGGGGATGGGATACGCAGTATTTT. Translated: CASSAGGGWDTQYF.

The CDR3 region has the DNA TGTGCAAGTCGCTGGCCGACAGGGGATGCGCAGTATTTT. This encodes CASRWPTGDAQYF. The chain combines TRBV12-2 with TRBJ2-3; the table names TRBD1, a call not compared with the DNA. TRBV12-2 is a pseudogene locus. The CDR3 consists of 13 residues.

The J gene is TRBJ1-6, the V gene TRBV19, with 8 bases identical to TRBD1. The V gene's germline CDR1 is LNHDA and CDR2 SQIVND (reference sequence). The CDR3 covers 14 residues. Trimming at V came to 4 bases and at J to 10 bases, leaving 6 bases not matched to a gene. The CDR3 DNA reads as TGTGCCAGTAGTACGACAGGGGACGGGTCACCCCTCCACTTT. This codes for CASSTTGDGSPLHF.

The chain employs TRBV18 and TRBJ2-3, with D possibly being TRBD2 (6 bases). This CDR3 is built from 13 residues. V was shortened by 10 bases and J by 1 base, with 12 bases between the two germline ends. Germline lookup yields CDR1 KGHSH and CDR2 LQKENI. CDR3 amino acids: CATIKRGTDTQYF. In nucleotides, the CDR3 is TGTGCCACTATAAAGCGGGGCACAGATACGCAGTATTTT.